One and the same sample provided the 15 T cell receptor beta chains below, sequenced in a study of T cell responses to AZD1222 COVID-19 vaccine. Libraries were prepared by immunoSEQ multiplex PCR; TCRdb keeps only in-frame clonotypes and omits some of them. The table records fewer than 100,000 clones, around nine tenths of them present only once. Sample: peripheral blood, taken on day 0 of AZD1222 vaccination. These receptors originate from an adult in good health.

The chain uses TRBV6-1 and TRBJ2-5; the match to TRBD2 covers 7 bases. The J segment lost 5 bases and the V segment lost 7 bases, leaving 4 bases of the junction unmatched. CDR3 size: 12 residues. CDR1 and CDR2 (germline): MNHNS, SASEGT. DNA for the CDR3: TGTGCCAGCACCCCCGGGGGGGAGACCCAGTACTTC. Protein sequence: CASTPGGETQYF.

V gene TRBV6-1 combines with J gene TRBJ1-2; D may be TRBD1 (5 bases). CDR1 and CDR2 (germline): MNHNS, SASEGT. This CDR3 region has 13 residues. V lost 7 bases and J lost 4, with 13 bases in between. The CDR3 here is CASIKRGGYGYTF. The CDR3 DNA sequence: TGTGCCAGCATTAAGCGGGGGGGCTATGGCTACACCTTC.

The genes are TRBV29-1 and TRBJ2-1; perhaps TRBD1 as D (5 bases). CDR3 size: 12 residues. V lost 6 bases and J lost 6, with 12 bases in between. Germline V CDR1 and CDR2: SQVTM, ANQGSEA. The DNA for the CDR3 is TGCAGCGTCGAAACAGGCTTCAATGAGCAGTTCTTC. Translation gives CSVETGFNEQFF.

The chain has TRBV2 and TRBJ1-2; a possible D gene is TRBD1 (6 bases). The ends were cut back, 1 base at V and 0 bases at J, with 9 bases in the middle. The CDR3 extends over 15 amino acids. In germline, CDR1 is SNHLY, CDR2 FYNNEI. CDR3 nucleotides: TGTGCCAGCAGTGAAGGGACAGCTTCTAACTATGGCTACACCTTC. This encodes CASSEGTASNYGYTF. Filled out from reference TRBV2 and TRBJ1-2, the complete variable domain reads EPEVTQTPSHQVTQMGQEVILRCVPISNHLYFYWYRQILGQKVEFLVSFYNNEISEKSEIFDDQFSVERPDGSNFTLKIRSTKLEDSAMYFCASSEGTASNYGYTFGSGTRLTVV.

J is TRBJ1-1 and V is TRBV21-1. TRBV21-1 has pseudogene status. This CDR3 has 15 residues. The DNA of the CDR3 is TGTGCCAGCAGCAAACCGGGACTGTTGAACACTGAAGCTTTCTTT. It codes for CASSKPGLLNTEAFF.

This chain connects TRBV27 to TRBJ1-4; D is perhaps TRBD1 (6 bases). The V end was cut by 3 bases, the J end by 5 bases, with 10 bases between. Germline V gene sequence: CDR1 MNHEY, CDR2 SMNVEV (reference sequence). This CDR3 region has 14 residues. The CDR3 region is CASSFSGGNEKLFF. The CDR3 nucleotides read TGTGCCAGCAGTTTTTCGGGGGGCAATGAAAAACTGTTTTTT.

The V call is TRBV6-5, the J call TRBJ2-3, with 14 bases identical to TRBD2. The CDR3 length is 16 residues. From germline, CDR1 is MNHEY and CDR2 SVGAGI. The V gene end was trimmed by 1 base and the J gene end by 4 bases; junction bases not matched to a gene: 1. Here the CDR3 DNA reads TGTGCCAGCAGTTACTGGACTAGCGGGAGGCCAGATACGCAGTATTTT. Protein: CASSYWTSGRPDTQYF.

The chain has TRBV24-1 and TRBJ2-3; TRBD1 might be the D (5 bases). Germline loops: CDR1 KGHDR, CDR2 SFDVKD. The CDR3 is 13 residues long. V was trimmed by 6 bases and J by 4 bases, leaving 10 bases between them. For the CDR3, the DNA is TGTGCCACCAGTACAGGTGGTCCAGATACGCAGTATTTT. It yields the protein CATSTGGPDTQYF.

The chain employs TRBV7-3 and TRBJ2-6, with 8 positions matching TRBD1. Germline assignment: CDR1 SGHTA and CDR2 FQGTGA. The CDR3 is 17 amino acids. V was clipped by 5 bases and J by 2 bases; unmatched bases: 8. CDR3: CASSNPQGAAGANVLTF. The CDR3 bases are TGTGCCAGCAGCAACCCTCAGGGGGCAGCTGGGGCCAACGTCCTGACTTTC.

The rearrangement uses TRBV9 and TRBJ1-5, with 7 bases aligning to TRBD1. CDR1 SGDLS and CDR2 YYNGEE come from the germline V gene. The CDR3 is 15 amino acids. J was trimmed by 1 base and V by 4 bases; bases with no gene match: 5. In DNA form, the CDR3 reads TGTGCCAGCAGCTCCCAGGGGGGGAGCAATCAGCCCCAGCATTTT. Its translation: CASSSQGGSNQPQHF.

A single count supports this clone. V and J are TRBV18 and TRBJ2-7, with a tentative D call TRBD1 (6 bases). Deletions cut 0 bases from V and 0 bases from J, with 9 bases between. The CDR3 totals 15 residues. Germline values: CDR1 KGHSH, CDR2 LQKENI. CDR3 loop: CASSPPQGYSYEQYF. CDR3 bases: TGTGCCAGCTCACCACCGCAGGGGTACTCCTACGAGCAGTACTTC. Together with reference TRBV18 and TRBJ2-7, the CDR3 gives the full variable domain: NAGVMQNPRHLVRRRGQEARLRCSPMKGHSHVYWYRQLPEEGLKFMVYLQKENIIDESGMPKERFSAEFPKEGPSILRIQQVVRGDSAAYFCASSPPQGYSYEQYFGPGTRLTVT.

The CDR3 loop is CASSLDSNYGYTF. The CDR3 coding sequence is TGCGCCAGCAGCTTGGACTCTAACTATGGCTACACCTTC. The chain carries TRBV5-1 and TRBJ1-2; D is ambiguous. Trimming took 0 bases from V and 0 from J, leaving 3 bases between them. Germline assignment: CDR1 SGHRS and CDR2 YFSETQ. The length of the CDR3 is 13 residues.

The V and J genes are TRBV7-3 and TRBJ1-2, with TRBD1 matching 7 bases. Germline-derived CDR1 and CDR2 are SGHTA and FQGTGA. The CDR3 has 15 amino acids. V was clipped by 0 bases and J by 8 bases; unmatched bases: 9. The CDR3 region is CASSLTATGMVGYTF. The CDR3 coding sequence is TGTGCCAGCAGCTTAACGGCGACAGGGATGGTAGGCTACACCTTC.

CDR3 region: CAISPGLAGVLTDTQYF. CDR3 in DNA: TGTGCCATCAGCCCCGGACTAGCGGGAGTTCTCACAGATACGCAGTATTTT. V and J are TRBV10-3 and TRBJ2-3, with 13 nucleotides matching TRBD2. This CDR3 comprises 17 residues. J lost 2 bases, V lost 6 bases, and 8 bases had no gene match. In germline, CDR1 is ENHRY, CDR2 SYGVKD.

This clone has just one count. The chain uses TRBV15 and TRBJ1-2; a weak D match, TRBD1 (5 bases). The ends were cut back, 1 base at V and 3 bases at J, with 15 bases in the middle. CDR3 length: 16 residues. Germline lookup yields CDR1 LNHNV and CDR2 YYDKDF (reference sequence). The CDR3 DNA follows: TGTGCCACCAGCAGAGGGGGTGGAAGAGGGGACTATGGCTACACCTTC. Amino acid sequence: CATSRGGGRGDYGYTF. Full variable domain (missing parts from reference TRBV15 and TRBJ1-2): DAMVIQNPRYQVTQFGKPVTLSCSQTLNHNVMYWYQQKSSQAPKLLFHYYDKDFNNEADTPDNFQSRRPNTSFCFLDIRSPGLGDTAMYLCATSRGGGRGDYGYTFGSGTRLTVV.